There are a few counts of the clone carrying this T cell receptor beta chain. Its antigen is as yet unknown. The sample belongs to a study of T-cell memory formation after mild COVID-19. V dropped 6 bases and J dropped 1 base, with 16 bases sitting between them. Per germline, CDR1 MNHEY and CDR2 SVGEGT. This CDR3 contains 16 residues. Sample barcodes and UMIs were carried by the TCR alpha and TCR beta cDNA libraries that 5'RACE generated with constant-segment primers. TCRdb re-called the 5' RACE reads through MiXCR, storing one row per CDR3 protein. The sample records roughly 250,000 distinct CDR3 sequences, 16% being singletons. Overall study results and limits: Pre-infection memory showed some responding clones, and this suggested that cross-reactive memory joined.

Sequencing was performed on PBMCs or a T cell subset sorted from them (not recorded which). The J gene is TRBJ1-5, the V gene TRBV6-2 or TRBV6-3; D is ambiguous. The receptor comes from a young man who had mild COVID-19 (a few samples of this study predate the infection). Cell type and time point are not known. DNA of the CDR3: TGTGCCAGCAGCCCCCTCCGCAGCCTGAGCAATCAGCCCCAGCATTTT. This sequence encodes CASSPLRSLSNQPQHF.